The clone carrying this T cell receptor (beta chain) came up many times. Attachment of unique molecular identifiers to individual cDNA molecules was performed. MiXCR, applied by TCRdb to the 5' RACE reads, yields one record per CDR3 protein. The sample lists 120,000 or so distinct CDR3 sequences; about 12% were seen once. The data were obtained in a study of early T cells in non-severe SARS-CoV-2 infection. Sample: whole blood, taken at baseline. This clonotype was sampled from an adult who was a healthcare worker with PCR-confirmed SARS-CoV-2 infection or an uninfected control (not recorded which).

The CDR3: CSAGSRQGAGGYTF. DNA for the CDR3: TGCAGTGCCGGAAGCCGACAGGGGGCAGGAGGCTACACCTTC. V usage is TRBV20-1 and J usage is TRBJ1-2, with 10 bases fitting TRBD1. V dropped 6 bases and J dropped 8; count of bases not matched to a gene: 12. Germline CDR1 is DFQATT and CDR2 is SNEGSKA (reference sequence). The CDR3 has 14 residues.